These T cell receptor beta chains were read from a single sample in a study of shared clonotypes between healthy human individuals. The repertoire was sequenced with immunoSEQ multiplex PCR; TCRdb's copy has only in-frame clones and lacks some. The sample lists millions of clones, 95% seen once, with more than 0.1% in the top ten. Sequences were obtained from naive CD4+ T cells sorted from blood. These TCRs come from a man aged 18 to 29 in good health. Both conserved end residues are part of each CDR3. D genes are given only for firm matches. Some rows have no size entry. The others give once, few or many, or a class for an expanded clone.

J: TRBJ1-4
V: TRBV6-5
D: .
size: .
DNA: TGTGCCAGCAGTTACAGTCAGGGTGTCGAAAAACTGTTTTTT
CDR3: CASSYSQGVEKLFF

J: TRBJ1-2
V: TRBV2
D: .
size: .
DNA: TGTGCCAGCAGTAATTCACCGGGACCGATCTATGGCTACACCTTC
CDR3: CASSNSPGPIYGYTF

J: TRBJ1-5
V: TRBV4-2
D: .
size: .
DNA: TGTGCCAGCAGCCAAGATTTCGGCCAGGGCAATCAGCCCCAGCATTTT
CDR3: CASSQDFGQGNQPQHF

J: TRBJ2-7
V: TRBV5-6
D: .
size: once
DNA: TGTGCCAGCAGCAGTCCGATCCTAAGCGAGCAGTACTTC
CDR3: CASSSPILSEQYF

J: TRBJ1-1
V: TRBV6-5
D: .
size: .
DNA: TGTGCCAGCAGTAGGGGTAAGAACACTGAAGCTTTCTTT
CDR3: CASSRGKNTEAFF

J: TRBJ1-6
V: TRBV7-9
D: .
size: few
DNA: TGTGCCAGCAGCTCCGGGGGGACCCCACCCCTCCACTTT
CDR3: CASSSGGTPPLHF

J: TRBJ2-1
V: TRBV7-9
D: .
size: .
DNA: TGTGCCAGCAGCTTAGCGAATGAGCAGTTCTTC
CDR3: CASSLANEQFF

J: TRBJ1-1
V: TRBV19
D: TRBD1
size: .
DNA: TGTGCCAGTATGGGACAGTTGAACACTGAAGCTTTCTTT
CDR3: CASMGQLNTEAFF

J: TRBJ1-2
V: TRBV4-1
D: .
size: .
DNA: TGCGCCAGCAGCCAAGATTTAACTTCCCGGGGCGGCTACACCTTC
CDR3: CASSQDLTSRGGYTF

J: TRBJ2-3
V: TRBV30
D: TRBD2
size: .
DNA: TGTGCCTGGAGTACGGGGGGGCCCGGAGATACGCAGTATTTT
CDR3: CAWSTGGPGDTQYF

J: TRBJ1-5
V: TRBV10-3
D: TRBD1
size: .
DNA: TGTGCCATCAGTGAGGGACAGGGCGGACAGCCCCAGCATTTT
CDR3: CAISEGQGGQPQHF

J: TRBJ2-2
V: TRBV6-5
D: TRBD2
size: .
DNA: TGTGCCAGCAGGACCGGGACTAGGAACACCGGGGAGCTGTTTTTT
CDR3: CASRTGTRNTGELFF

J: TRBJ1-5
V: TRBV30
D: TRBD1
size: .
DNA: TGTGCCTGGAGTGTTGGGGGACAGGGATTACAGCCCCAGCATTTT
CDR3: CAWSVGGQGLQPQHF

J: TRBJ2-5
V: TRBV29-1
D: .
size: .
DNA: TGCAGTGGGGCTCACCAAGAGACCCAGTACTTC
CDR3: CSGAHQETQYF

J: TRBJ2-5
V: TRBV30
D: TRBD2
size: .
DNA: TGTGCCTGGATCCGGGGGGGGAGAGAGACCCAGTACTTC
CDR3: CAWIRGGRETQYF

J: TRBJ1-2
V: TRBV6-5
D: .
size: .
DNA: TGTGCCAGCAGTTTAGCAGGACTCTATGGCTACACCTTC
CDR3: CASSLAGLYGYTF

J: TRBJ1-1
V: TRBV5-1
D: .
size: .
DNA: TGCGCCAGCAACCCGGGACACGAGAACACTGAAGCTTTCTTT
CDR3: CASNPGHENTEAFF

J: TRBJ2-7
V: TRBV30
D: .
size: once
DNA: TGTGCCTGGACCTCCTTGCTCCAGGGTCGGGCCGAGCAGTACTTC
CDR3: CAWTSLLQGRAEQYF

J: TRBJ1-6
V: TRBV4-1
D: .
size: .
DNA: TGCGCCAGCAGCAGGCAGATTAATTCACCCCTCCACTTT
CDR3: CASSRQINSPLHF

J: TRBJ1-1
V: TRBV28
D: .
size: few
DNA: TGTGCCAGCAGTGGGCCGATCTTGACTTTCTTT
CDR3: CASSGPILTFF

J: TRBJ1-1
V: TRBV7-9
D: TRBD1
size: .
DNA: TGTGCCAGCAGCAAGGGGGCCTCGAACACTGAAGCTTTCTTT
CDR3: CASSKGASNTEAFF

J: TRBJ2-6
V: TRBV2
D: .
size: .
DNA: TGTGCCAGCAGCGCTTGGGGTTCTGGGGCCAACGTCCTGACTTTC
CDR3: CASSAWGSGANVLTF

J: TRBJ2-7
V: TRBV5-6
D: .
size: .
DNA: TGTGCCAGCAGCTTAAGGGGGACCGCCGCCTACGAGCAGTACTTC
CDR3: CASSLRGTAAYEQYF

J: TRBJ2-7
V: TRBV7-9
D: TRBD1
size: .
DNA: TGTGCCAGCAGCCCCCGGACAGGGAGCACCTACGAGCAGTACTTC
CDR3: CASSPRTGSTYEQYF

J: TRBJ1-1
V: TRBV28
D: .
size: .
DNA: TGTGCCAGCAGTCAACAGGGAGGTAAGGATGAAGCTTTCTTT
CDR3: CASSQQGGKDEAFF

J: TRBJ2-7
V: TRBV30
D: .
size: few
DNA: TGTGCCTGGCCAGACAGGGAAGGACTAGCCGAGCAGTACTTC
CDR3: CAWPDREGLAEQYF

J: TRBJ2-3
V: TRBV27
D: TRBD2
size: .
DNA: TGTGCCAGCAAACTAGCGGGGGGGTCCAGCACAGATACGCAGTATTTT
CDR3: CASKLAGGSSTDTQYF

J: TRBJ1-6
V: TRBV19
D: TRBD1
size: .
DNA: TGTGCCAGTAGTATTTCGTTGGGGACAGTGAATTCACCCCTCCACTTT
CDR3: CASSISLGTVNSPLHF

J: TRBJ2-1
V: TRBV5-1
D: .
size: .
DNA: TGCGCCAGCAGCTCAGGTTCTGGAGAGCAGTTCTTC
CDR3: CASSSGSGEQFF

J: TRBJ1-2
V: TRBV11-2
D: .
size: .
DNA: TGTGCCAGCAGCTTAGGCGAGATTGGGGGCTACACCTTC
CDR3: CASSLGEIGGYTF

J: TRBJ2-4
V: TRBV5-1
D: .
size: .
DNA: TGCGCCAGCAGCTTGGACCCTAGCGCAGCTAGTTCCAAAAACATTCAGTACTTC
CDR3: CASSLDPSAASSKNIQYF

J: TRBJ1-1
V: TRBV29-1
D: .
size: .
DNA: TGCAGCGTTGCGGCTTGGTTCGGGTCAGGCACTGAAGCTTTCTTT
CDR3: CSVAAWFGSGTEAFF